The rows below give T cell receptor beta chains drawn from one sample of a study of OX40 agonist ivuxolimab in advanced cancers. This table comes from immunoSEQ multiplex PCR, and its TCRdb copy is limited to in-frame clones, with some not included. The sample has about 80,000 clones, about nine tenths seen once; the top ten hold around 1.9%. Sample: CD4+ or CD8+ T cells sorted from blood, taken in a trial of the OX40 agonist ivuxolimab. The receptors stem from an adult with an advanced solid tumor such as melanoma, head and neck, liver or kidney cancer. Each CDR3 is given with its conserved first and last residue. The D gene is left open where the match is weak. A row's size may be missing; if present it is once, few, many or a size class.

D,V,J,size,CDR3,DNA
TRBD2,TRBV4-1,TRBJ2-1,-,CASSQGSGTSIYNEQFF,TGCGCCAGCAGCCAAGGATCCGGGACTAGTATTTACAATGAGCAGTTCTTC
TRBD1,TRBV5-4,TRBJ2-3,-,CASSWTGGSADTQYF,TGTGCCAGCAGCTGGACAGGGGGTTCGGCAGATACGCAGTATTTT
-,TRBV14,TRBJ1-2,-,CASSQGAYGYTF,TGTGCCAGCAGCCAAGGGGCCTATGGCTACACCTTC
TRBD1,TRBV10-3,TRBJ2-7,-,CAISRPGQGSYEQYF,TGTGCCATCAGTAGACCGGGACAGGGGTCCTACGAGCAGTACTTC
-,TRBV28,TRBJ2-7,-,CASSFGNRVQYEQYF,TGTGCCAGCAGTTTTGGCAACAGGGTTCAGTACGAGCAGTACTTC
-,TRBV7-6,TRBJ2-2,-,CASSLMTSGELFF,TGTGCCAGCAGCTTGATGACGTCCGGGGAGCTGTTTTTT
-,TRBV27,TRBJ1-1,-,CASIPPDGMNTEAFF,TGTGCCAGCATTCCGCCGGACGGAATGAACACTGAAGCTTTCTTT
TRBD1,TRBV6-6,TRBJ2-5,-,CASSYVGQVETQYF,TGTGCCAGCAGTTACGTAGGACAGGTAGAGACCCAGTACTTC
-,TRBV4-2,TRBJ2-7,-,CASSQDPWPTTYEQYF,TGTGCCAGCAGCCAAGATCCCTGGCCTACAACCTACGAGCAGTACTTC
-,TRBV7-2,TRBJ2-3,-,CASSTRVSDTQYF,TGTGCCAGCAGCACCAGGGTTTCAGATACGCAGTATTTT
-,TRBV6-5,TRBJ2-3,-,CASSPQGVTDTQYF,TGTGCCAGCAGCCCCCAAGGGGTCACAGATACGCAGTATTTT
-,TRBV5-8,TRBJ1-2,-,CASSLEWGTEGYTF,TGTGCCAGCAGCTTGGAGTGGGGGACGGAGGGCTACACCTTC
TRBD1,TRBV7-9,TRBJ2-7,once,CASSRQGIGEQYF,TGTGCCAGCAGCCGACAGGGGATCGGCGAGCAGTACTTC
-,TRBV6-1,TRBJ2-7,few,CAAPPIGAPYEQYF,TGTGCCGCCCCCCCTATCGGGGCCCCCTACGAGCAGTACTTC
-,TRBV11-2,TRBJ2-7,few,CASSLVVGRGLNPYEQYF,TGTGCCAGCAGCTTAGTAGTGGGTCGTGGCCTAAACCCCTACGAGCAGTACTTC
TRBD2,TRBV7-2,TRBJ2-3,once,CASSLEASGGDTQYF,TGTGCCAGCAGCTTAGAGGCTAGCGGGGGTGATACGCAGTATTTT
-,TRBV14,TRBJ2-7,-,CASSRQEIYEQYF,TGTGCCAGCAGCCGCCAAGAGATATACGAGCAGTACTTC
TRBD1,TRBV6-5,TRBJ1-2,-,CASSATGTYWYTF,TGTGCCAGCAGTGCGACAGGGACGTATTGGTACACCTTC
-,TRBV28,TRBJ1-1,once,CASRGRDKTNTEAFF,TGTGCCAGCAGGGGACGGGACAAGACGAACACTGAAGCTTTCTTT
-,TRBV11-2,TRBJ1-1,-,CASSPVFMARGTEAFF,TGTGCCAGCAGCCCAGTCTTTATGGCCAGGGGCACTGAAGCTTTCTTT
-,TRBV6-5,TRBJ2-7,-,CASTGRSEQYF,TGTGCCAGCACGGGGAGAAGCGAGCAGTACTTC
-,TRBV19,TRBJ2-2,-,CASSTGEGARTGELFF,TGTGCCAGTAGTACCGGGGAGGGGGCAAGGACCGGGGAGCTGTTTTTT